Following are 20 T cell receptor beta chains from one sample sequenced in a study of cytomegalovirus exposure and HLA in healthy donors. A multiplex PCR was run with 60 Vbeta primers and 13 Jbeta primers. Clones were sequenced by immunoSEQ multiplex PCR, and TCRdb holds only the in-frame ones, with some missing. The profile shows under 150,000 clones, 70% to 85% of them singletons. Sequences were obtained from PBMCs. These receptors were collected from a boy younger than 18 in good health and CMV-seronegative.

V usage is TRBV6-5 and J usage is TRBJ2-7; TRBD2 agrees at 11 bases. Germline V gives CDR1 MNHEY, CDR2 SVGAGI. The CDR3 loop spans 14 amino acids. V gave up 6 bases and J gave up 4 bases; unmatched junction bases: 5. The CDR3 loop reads CASSQLAGVYEQYF. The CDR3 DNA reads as TGTGCCAGCAGCCAACTAGCGGGAGTGTACGAGCAGTACTTC.

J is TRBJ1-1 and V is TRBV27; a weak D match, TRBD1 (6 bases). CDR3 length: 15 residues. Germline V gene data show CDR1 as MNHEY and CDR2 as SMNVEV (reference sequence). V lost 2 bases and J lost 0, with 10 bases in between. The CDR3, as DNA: TGTGCCAGCAGTTTAGCGGGGGCGATGAACACTGAAGCTTTCTTT. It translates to CASSLAGAMNTEAFF.

The CDR3 here is CSALAGDYNEQFF. The CDR3, as DNA: TGCAGCGCCCTAGCGGGAGATTACAATGAGCAGTTCTTC. The J gene is TRBJ2-1, the V gene TRBV29-1; TRBD2 agrees at 10 bases. The CDR3 length is 13 residues. The V and J ends lost 7 bases and 4 bases, in that order; junction bases with no gene match: 4. Germline CDR1 reads SQVTM; CDR2 reads ANQGSEA.

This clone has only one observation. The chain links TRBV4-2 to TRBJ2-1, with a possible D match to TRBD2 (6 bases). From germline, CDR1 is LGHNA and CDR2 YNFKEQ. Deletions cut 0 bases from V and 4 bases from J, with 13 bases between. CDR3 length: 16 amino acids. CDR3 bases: TGTGCCAGCAGCCAAGATCTGAGCGGGTCATACAATGAGCAGTTCTTC. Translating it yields CASSQDLSGSYNEQFF.

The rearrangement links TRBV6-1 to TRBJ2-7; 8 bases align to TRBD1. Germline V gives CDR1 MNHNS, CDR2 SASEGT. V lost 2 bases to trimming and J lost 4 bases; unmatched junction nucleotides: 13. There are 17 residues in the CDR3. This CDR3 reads CASSERQGRLRVYEQYF. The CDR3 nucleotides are TGTGCCAGCAGTGAAAGACAGGGGCGGTTAAGAGTGTACGAGCAGTACTTC.

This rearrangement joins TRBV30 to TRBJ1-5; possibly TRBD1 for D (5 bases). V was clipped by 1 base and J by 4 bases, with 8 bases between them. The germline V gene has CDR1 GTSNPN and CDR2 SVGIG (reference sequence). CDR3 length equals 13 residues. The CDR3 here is CAWSARANQPQHF. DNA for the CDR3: TGTGCCTGGAGTGCCAGGGCAAATCAGCCCCAGCATTTT.

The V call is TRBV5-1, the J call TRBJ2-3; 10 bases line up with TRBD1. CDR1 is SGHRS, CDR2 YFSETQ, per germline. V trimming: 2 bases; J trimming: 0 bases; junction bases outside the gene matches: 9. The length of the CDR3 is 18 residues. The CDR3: CASSFRTGGVSSTDTQYF. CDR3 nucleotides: TGCGCCAGCAGCTTTCGGACAGGGGGGGTTTCTAGCACAGATACGCAGTATTTT.

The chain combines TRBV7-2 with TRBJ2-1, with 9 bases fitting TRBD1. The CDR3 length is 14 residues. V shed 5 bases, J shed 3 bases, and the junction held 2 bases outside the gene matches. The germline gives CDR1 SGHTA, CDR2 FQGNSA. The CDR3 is CASSGGQGYNEQFF. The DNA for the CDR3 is TGTGCCAGCAGCGGGGGACAGGGCTACAATGAGCAGTTCTTC.

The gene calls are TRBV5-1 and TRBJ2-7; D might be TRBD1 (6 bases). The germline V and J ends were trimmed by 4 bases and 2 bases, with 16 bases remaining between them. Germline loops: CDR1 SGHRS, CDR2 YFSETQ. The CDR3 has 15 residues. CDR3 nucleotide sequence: TGCGCCAGCAGCCCCGGGGACATGATCACCTACGAGCAGTACTTC. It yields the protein CASSPGDMITYEQYF.

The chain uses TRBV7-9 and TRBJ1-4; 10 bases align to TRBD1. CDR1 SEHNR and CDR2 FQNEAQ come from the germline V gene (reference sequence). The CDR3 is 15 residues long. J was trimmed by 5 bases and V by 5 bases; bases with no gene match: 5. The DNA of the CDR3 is TGTGCCAGCAGCCCACCGGGACAGGGGAATGAAAAACTGTTTTTT. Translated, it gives CASSPPGQGNEKLFF.

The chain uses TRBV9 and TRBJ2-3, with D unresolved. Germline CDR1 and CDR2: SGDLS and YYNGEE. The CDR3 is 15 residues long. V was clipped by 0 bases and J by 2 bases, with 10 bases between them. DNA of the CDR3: TGTGCCAGCAGCGTAGGACACGGCAACACAGATACGCAGTATTTT. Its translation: CASSVGHGNTDTQYF.

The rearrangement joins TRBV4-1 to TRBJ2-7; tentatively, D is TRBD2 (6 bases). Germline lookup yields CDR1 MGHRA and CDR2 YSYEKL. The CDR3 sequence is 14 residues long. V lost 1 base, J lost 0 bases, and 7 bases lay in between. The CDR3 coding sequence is TGCGCCAGCAGCCAAGTCGGGAGCTCCTACGAGCAGTACTTC. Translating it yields CASSQVGSSYEQYF.

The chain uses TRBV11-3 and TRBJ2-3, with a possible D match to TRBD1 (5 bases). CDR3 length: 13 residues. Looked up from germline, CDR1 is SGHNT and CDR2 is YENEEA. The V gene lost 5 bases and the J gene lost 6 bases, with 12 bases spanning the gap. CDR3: CASSGRELDTQYF. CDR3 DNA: TGTGCCAGCAGCGGCAGGGAACTCGATACGCAGTATTTT.

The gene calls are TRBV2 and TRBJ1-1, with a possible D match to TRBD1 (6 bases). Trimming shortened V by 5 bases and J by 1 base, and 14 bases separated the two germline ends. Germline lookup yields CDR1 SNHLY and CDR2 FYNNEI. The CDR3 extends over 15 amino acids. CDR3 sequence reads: CASSLSGEKNTEAFF. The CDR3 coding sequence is TGTGCCAGCAGTTTGTCAGGGGAAAAGAACACTGAAGCTTTCTTT.

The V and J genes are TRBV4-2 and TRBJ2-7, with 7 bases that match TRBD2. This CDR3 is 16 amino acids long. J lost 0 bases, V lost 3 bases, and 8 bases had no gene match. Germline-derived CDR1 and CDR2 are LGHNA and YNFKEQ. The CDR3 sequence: CASSQELASSSYEQYF. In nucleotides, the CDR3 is TGTGCCAGCAGCCAGGAACTAGCGTCTAGCTCCTACGAGCAGTACTTC.

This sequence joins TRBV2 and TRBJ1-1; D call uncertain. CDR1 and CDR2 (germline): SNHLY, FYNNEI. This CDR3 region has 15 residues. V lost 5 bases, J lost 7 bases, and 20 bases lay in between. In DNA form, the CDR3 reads TGTGCCAGCAGTTCCGATCGGGGTCCGACGGTTGAAGCTTTCTTT. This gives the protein CASSSDRGPTVEAFF. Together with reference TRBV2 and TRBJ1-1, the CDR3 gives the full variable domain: EPEVTQTPSHQVTQMGQEVILRCVPISNHLYFYWYRQILGQKVEFLVSFYNNEISEKSEIFDDQFSVERPDGSNFTLKIRSTKLEDSAMYFCASSSDRGPTVEAFFGQGTRLTVV.

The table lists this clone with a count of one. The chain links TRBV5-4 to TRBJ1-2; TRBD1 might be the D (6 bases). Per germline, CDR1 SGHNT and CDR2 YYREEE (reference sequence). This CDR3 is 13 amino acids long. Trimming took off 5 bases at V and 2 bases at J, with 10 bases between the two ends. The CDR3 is CASRPQGNYGYTF. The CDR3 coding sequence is TGTGCCAGCAGACCACAGGGAAACTATGGCTACACCTTC.

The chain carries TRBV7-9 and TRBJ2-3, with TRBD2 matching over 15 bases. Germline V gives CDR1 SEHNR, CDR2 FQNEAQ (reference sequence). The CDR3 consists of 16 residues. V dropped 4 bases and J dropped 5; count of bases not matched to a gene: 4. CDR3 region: CASSSQGLAGGDTQYF. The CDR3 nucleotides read TGTGCCAGCAGCTCACAGGGACTAGCGGGAGGAGATACGCAGTATTTT. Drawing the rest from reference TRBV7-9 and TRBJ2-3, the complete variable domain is DTGVSQNPRHKITKRGQNVTFRCDPISEHNRLYWYRQTLGQGPEFLTYFQNEAQLEKSRLLSDRFSAERPKGSFSTLEIQRTEQGDSAMYLCASSSQGLAGGDTQYFGPGTRLTVL.

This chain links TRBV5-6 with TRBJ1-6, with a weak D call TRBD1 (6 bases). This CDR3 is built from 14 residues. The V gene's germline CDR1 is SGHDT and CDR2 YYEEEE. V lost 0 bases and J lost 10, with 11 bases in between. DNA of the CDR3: TGTGCCAGCAGCTTGGACAGGGATCGGTCACCCCTCCACTTT. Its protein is CASSLDRDRSPLHF.

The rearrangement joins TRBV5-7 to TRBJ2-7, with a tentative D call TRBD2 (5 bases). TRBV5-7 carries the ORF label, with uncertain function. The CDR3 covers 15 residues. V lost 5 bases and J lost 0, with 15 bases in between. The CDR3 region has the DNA TGTGCCAGCAGGATCAGCGGAGCCCCCTCCTACGAGCAGTACTTC. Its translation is CASRISGAPSYEQYF.